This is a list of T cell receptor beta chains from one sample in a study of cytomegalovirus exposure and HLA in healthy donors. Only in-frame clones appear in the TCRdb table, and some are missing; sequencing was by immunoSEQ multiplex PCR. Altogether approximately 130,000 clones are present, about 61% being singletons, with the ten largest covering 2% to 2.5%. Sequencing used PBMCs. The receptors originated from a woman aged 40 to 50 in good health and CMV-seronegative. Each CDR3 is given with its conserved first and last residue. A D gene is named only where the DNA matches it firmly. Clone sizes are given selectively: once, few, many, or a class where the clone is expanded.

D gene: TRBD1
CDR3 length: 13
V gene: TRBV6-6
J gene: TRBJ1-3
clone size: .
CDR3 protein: CASSLDRGNTIYF
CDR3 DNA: TGTGCCAGCAGTTTGGACAGGGGGAACACCATATATTTT

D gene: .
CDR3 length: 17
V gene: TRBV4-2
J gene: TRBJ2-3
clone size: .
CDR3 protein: CASSQGTQGLSTDTQYF
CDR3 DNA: TGTGCCAGCAGCCAAGGGACACAAGGGCTGAGCACAGATACGCAGTATTTT

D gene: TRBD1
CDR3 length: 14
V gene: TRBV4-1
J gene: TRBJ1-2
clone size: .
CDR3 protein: CASSQDRGPYGYTF
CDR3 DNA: TGCGCCAGCAGCCAAGACAGGGGGCCCTATGGCTACACCTTC

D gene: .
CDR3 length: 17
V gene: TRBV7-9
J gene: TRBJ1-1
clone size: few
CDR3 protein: CASRPQVRQAVVTEAFF
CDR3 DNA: TGTGCCAGCAGACCTCAGGTCCGCCAAGCTGTGGTCACTGAAGCTTTCTTT

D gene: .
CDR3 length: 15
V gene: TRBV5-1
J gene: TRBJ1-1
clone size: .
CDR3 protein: CASSLGTKMNTEAFF
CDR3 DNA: TGCGCCAGCAGCTTGGGGACAAAGATGAACACTGAAGCTTTCTTT

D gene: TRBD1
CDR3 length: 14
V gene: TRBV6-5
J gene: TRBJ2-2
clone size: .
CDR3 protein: CASSSPGGAGELFF
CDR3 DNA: TGTGCCAGCAGTTCCCCAGGGGGAGCGGGGGAGCTGTTTTTT

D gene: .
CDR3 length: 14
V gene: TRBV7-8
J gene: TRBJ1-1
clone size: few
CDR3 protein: CASSSGQPNTEAFF
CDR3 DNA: TGTGCCAGCAGCTCAGGACAGCCGAACACTGAAGCTTTCTTT

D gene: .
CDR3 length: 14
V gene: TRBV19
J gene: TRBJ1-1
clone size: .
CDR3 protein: CASTPPRGNTEAFF
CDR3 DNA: TGTGCCAGTACCCCTCCCCGCGGCAACACTGAAGCTTTCTTT

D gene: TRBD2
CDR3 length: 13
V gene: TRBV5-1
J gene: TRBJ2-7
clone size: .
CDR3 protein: CASSFGGTYEQYF
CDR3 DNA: TGCGCCAGCAGCTTCGGGGGGACCTACGAGCAGTACTTC

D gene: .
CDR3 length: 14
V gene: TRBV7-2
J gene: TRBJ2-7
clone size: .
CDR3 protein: CASSLGTATYEQYF
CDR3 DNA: TGTGCCAGCAGCTTAGGGACAGCGACCTACGAGCAGTACTTC

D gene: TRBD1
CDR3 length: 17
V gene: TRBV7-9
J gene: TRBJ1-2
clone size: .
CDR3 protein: CASSAPTTIRDRIGYTF
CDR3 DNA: TGTGCCAGCAGCGCCCCCACTACCATCCGGGACAGGATTGGCTACACCTTC

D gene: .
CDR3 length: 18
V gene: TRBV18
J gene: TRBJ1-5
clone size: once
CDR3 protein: CASSPQGTLINRNQPQHF
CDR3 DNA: TGTGCCAGCTCACCCCAGGGGACCCTAATCAACAGGAATCAGCCCCAGCATTTT

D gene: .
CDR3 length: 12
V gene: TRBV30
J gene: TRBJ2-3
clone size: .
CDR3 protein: CAWSVNRDTQYF
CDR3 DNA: TGTGCCTGGAGTGTGAACAGAGATACGCAGTATTTT

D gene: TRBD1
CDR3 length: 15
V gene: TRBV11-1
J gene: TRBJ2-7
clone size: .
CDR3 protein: CASSDRDRGPYEQYF
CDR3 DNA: TGTGCCAGCAGCGACCGGGACAGGGGGCCCTACGAGCAGTACTTC